This TCR beta chain derives from a study of STAT5B mutations in CD4+ large granular lymphocyte leukemia. Findings and limits, study-wide: Top patient clones used TRBV06 genes more often: 8/27 versus 2/35 in controls. Without putative leukemic clones, patient CD4-sorted repertoires remained more clonal than healthy CD4+ repertoires.

Details on this clone: Its antigen is not identified.

The CDR3 spans 16 residues. Sequencing was performed with immunoSEQ multiplex PCR; in TCRdb, only in-frame clones are kept and a portion is missing. The data show 24,000 or so clones, with about 70% seen just once and about a tenth held by the top ten. The TCR comes from a human donor in good health. Sequenced: CD4+ T cells from blood buffy coats. V usage is TRBV21-1 and J usage is TRBJ1-6; whether TRBD1, the table's D call, matches the DNA was not checked. TRBV21-1 is designated a pseudogene. The CDR3 is CASSGTGGFDNSPLHF. In nucleotides, the CDR3 is TGTGCCAGCAGCGGGACAGGGGGGTTCGATAATTCACCCCTCCACTTT.